This T cell receptor beta chain originates from a study of shared clonotypes between healthy human individuals. Overall study results and limits: It was the few donors that limited the genetic and exposure-history diversity represented. Clonotype sharing among donors was thought likely to change with sequencing depth.

Comments on this clone: Its antigen remains unknown.

This CDR3 is built from 14 residues. The germline gives CDR1 MDHEN, CDR2 SYDVKM. Sorted-subset replicate PCRs used about 200 ng DNA, approximately 33,000 T cell genomes. TCRdb keeps only in-frame clones here, not all; method: immunoSEQ multiplex PCR. The table lists 2 million to 3 million clones, about 92% of them singletons. This sequence originates from a man between 18 and 29 years old in good health. Sequencing input: naive CD4+ T cells sorted from blood. The subset is: CD45RA+ positively selected. The chain combines TRBV28 with TRBJ1-1; D is undetermined. The CDR3 loop reads CIVFRGDMNTEAFF. DNA for the CDR3: TGTATCGTTTTCCGAGGCGATATGAACACTGAAGCTTTCTTT.